Included here is one T cell receptor (beta chain) sequence, with context. What it binds is unknown. A read error is possible here, since a much larger clone lies one base away. This entry is derived from a study of molecular identifiers for immune sequencing clone quantification. Study observations and caveats: With a barcode shared among identical TCR molecules, highly expanded clone sizes could be underestimated. The study found clones above 20 RNA copies held over 98% of effector molecules and under 1% in naive cells.

The length of the CDR3 is 16 residues. Germline V gene lookup returns CDR1 GTSNPN and CDR2 SVGIG (reference sequence). Preparation of naive CD8 libraries involved roughly 19,000 to 1,100,000 sorted cells and 10%, 30% or 50% RNA. Library preparation followed earlier protocols using designated TCR primers. TCRdb used MiXCR to reprocess the PCR reads, holding one entry per CDR3 protein. In the table there are some 590,000 distinct CDR3 sequences, roughly 25% of which are singletons. The source is a human donor in good health. Some libraries in this study had Jurkat cell RNA spiked in. This chain links TRBV30 with TRBJ1-3, with D unclear. The sample taken for sequencing was naive CD8+ T cells from blood, with Jurkat cell RNA spiked in. Subset given: FACS-sorted CD8+CD4-CCR7+CD45RA+ naive T cells. The chain's CDR3 is CAWITPRYSSGNAIYF. Written as DNA, the CDR3 is TGTGCCTGGATTACCCCCAGGTACTCCTCTGGAAACGCCATATATTTT.